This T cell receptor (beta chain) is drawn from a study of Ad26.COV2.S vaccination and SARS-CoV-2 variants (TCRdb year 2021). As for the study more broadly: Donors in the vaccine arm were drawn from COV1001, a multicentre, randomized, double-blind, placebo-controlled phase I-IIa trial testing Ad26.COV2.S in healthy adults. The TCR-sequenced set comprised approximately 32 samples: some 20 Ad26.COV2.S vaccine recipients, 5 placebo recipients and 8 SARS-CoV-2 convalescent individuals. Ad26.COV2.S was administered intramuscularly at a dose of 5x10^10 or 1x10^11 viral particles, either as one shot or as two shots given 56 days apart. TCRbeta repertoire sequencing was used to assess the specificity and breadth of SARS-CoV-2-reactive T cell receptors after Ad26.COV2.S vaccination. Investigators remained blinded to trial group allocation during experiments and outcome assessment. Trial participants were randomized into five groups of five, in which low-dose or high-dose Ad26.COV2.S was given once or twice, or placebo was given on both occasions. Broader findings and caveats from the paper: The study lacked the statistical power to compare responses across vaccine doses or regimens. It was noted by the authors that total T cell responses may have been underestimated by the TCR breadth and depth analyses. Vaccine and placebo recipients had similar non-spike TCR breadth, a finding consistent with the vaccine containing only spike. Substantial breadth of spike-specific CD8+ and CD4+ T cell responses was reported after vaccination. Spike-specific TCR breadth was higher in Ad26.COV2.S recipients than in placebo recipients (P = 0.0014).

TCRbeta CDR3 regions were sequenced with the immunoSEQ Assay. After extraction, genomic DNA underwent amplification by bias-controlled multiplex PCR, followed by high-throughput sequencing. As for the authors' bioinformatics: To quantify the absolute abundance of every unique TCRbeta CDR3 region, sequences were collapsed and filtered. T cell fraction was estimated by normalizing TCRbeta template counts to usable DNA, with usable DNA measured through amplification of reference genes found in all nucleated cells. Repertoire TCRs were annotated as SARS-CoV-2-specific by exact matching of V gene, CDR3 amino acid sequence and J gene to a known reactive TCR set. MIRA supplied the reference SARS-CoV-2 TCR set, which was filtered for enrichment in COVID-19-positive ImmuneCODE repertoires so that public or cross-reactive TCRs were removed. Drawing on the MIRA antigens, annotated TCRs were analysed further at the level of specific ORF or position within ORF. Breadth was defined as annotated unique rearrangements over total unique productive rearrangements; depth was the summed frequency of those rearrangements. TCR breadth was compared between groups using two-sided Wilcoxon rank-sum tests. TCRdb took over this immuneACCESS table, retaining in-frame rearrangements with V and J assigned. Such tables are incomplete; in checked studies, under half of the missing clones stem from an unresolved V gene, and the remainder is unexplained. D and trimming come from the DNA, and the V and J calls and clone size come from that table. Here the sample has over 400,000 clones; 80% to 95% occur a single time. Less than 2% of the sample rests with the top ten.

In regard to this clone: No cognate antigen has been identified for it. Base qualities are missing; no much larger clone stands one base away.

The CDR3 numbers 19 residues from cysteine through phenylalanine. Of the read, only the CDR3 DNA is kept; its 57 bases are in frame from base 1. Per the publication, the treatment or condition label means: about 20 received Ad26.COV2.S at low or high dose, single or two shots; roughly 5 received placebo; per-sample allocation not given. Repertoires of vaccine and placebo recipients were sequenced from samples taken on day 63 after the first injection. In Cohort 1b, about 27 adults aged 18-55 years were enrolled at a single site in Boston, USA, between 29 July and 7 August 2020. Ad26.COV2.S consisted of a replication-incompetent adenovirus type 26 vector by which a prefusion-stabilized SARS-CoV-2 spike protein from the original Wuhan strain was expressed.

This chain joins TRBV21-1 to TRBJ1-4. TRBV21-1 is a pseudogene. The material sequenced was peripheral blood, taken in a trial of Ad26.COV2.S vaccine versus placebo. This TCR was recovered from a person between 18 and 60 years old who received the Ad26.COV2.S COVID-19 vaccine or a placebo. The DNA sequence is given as TGTGCCAGCAGCAAACCCTTAGACCCCCGGGACGTCAAGCTACTAAAACTGTTTTTT. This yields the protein CASSKPLDPRDVKLLKLFF.